The rows below give T cell receptor beta chains drawn from one sample of a study of cytomegalovirus exposure and HLA in healthy donors. Sequencing used immunoSEQ multiplex PCR; TCRdb keeps in-frame clones, though not all of them. The table has 270,000 or so clones, approximately 91% seen once. Sequenced sample: PBMCs. These receptors came from a girl aged 2-9 years in good health and CMV-seronegative. The CDR3 runs from the conserved cysteine through the conserved F or W. D genes are given only for firm matches. Where a row states a size, it is once, few, many or the class of an expanded clone; other rows omit it.

d_call j_call clone_size v_call cdr3_aa cdr3_nt
TRBD2 TRBJ2-7 once TRBV29-1 CSVSGTSGTYEQYF TGCAGCGTTTCCGGGACTAGCGGGACCTACGAGCAGTACTTC
TRBD2 TRBJ2-3 . TRBV5-4 CASSLVSGNADTQYF TGTGCCAGCAGCTTGGTTAGCGGGAATGCTGATACGCAGTATTTT
. TRBJ1-1 once TRBV18 CASSPQGLGTEAFF TGTGCCAGCTCACCACAGGGGCTCGGCACTGAAGCTTTCTTT
. TRBJ1-1 . TRBV11-2 CASTPSPEAFF TGTGCCAGCACCCCCTCCCCTGAAGCTTTCTTT
. TRBJ2-7 once TRBV5-1 CASSLGTQSYEQYF TGCGCCAGCAGCTTAGGGACACAGTCCTACGAGCAGTACTTC
. TRBJ2-5 . TRBV5-1 CASSYTQETQYF TGCGCCAGCAGTTACACCCAAGAGACCCAGTACTTC
. TRBJ1-3 . TRBV28 CASSPWTEAISGNTIYF TGTGCCAGCAGTCCCTGGACGGAGGCCATCTCTGGAAACACCATATATTTT
. TRBJ2-3 . TRBV9 CASSAENTDTQYF TGTGCCAGCAGCGCTGAGAACACAGATACGCAGTATTTT
. TRBJ1-4 . TRBV5-3 CARRLTGWGNEKLFF TGTGCCAGAAGGTTGACAGGATGGGGTAATGAAAAACTGTTTTTT
TRBD2 TRBJ2-3 . TRBV19 CASMSSSGGPATQYF TGTGCCAGTATGTCATCTAGCGGGGGCCCAGCTACGCAGTATTTT
TRBD1 TRBJ2-3 . TRBV9 CASSGLQRTGSTDTQYF TGTGCCAGCAGCGGACTCCAAAGGACAGGATCCACAGATACGCAGTATTTT
. TRBJ1-5 . TRBV5-6 CASSPGGPRANQPQHF TGTGCCAGCAGCCCGGGAGGGCCCAGAGCAAATCAGCCCCAGCATTTT
TRBD1 TRBJ1-5 . TRBV25-1 CASSDSRYRGDNQPQHF TGTGCCAGCAGTGACTCAAGATACAGGGGGGACAATCAGCCCCAGCATTTT
TRBD2 TRBJ2-2 once TRBV5-1 CASSEERLAGTGELFF TGCGCCAGCAGCGAGGAGAGACTAGCGGGCACCGGGGAGCTGTTTTTT
. TRBJ2-7 . TRBV13 CASSQNYEQYF TGTGCCAGCAGCCAAAACTACGAGCAGTACTTC
TRBD2 TRBJ2-5 . TRBV18 CASSPLTSGGQETQYF TGTGCCAGCTCACCACTGACTAGCGGGGGCCAAGAGACCCAGTACTTC
TRBD2 TRBJ2-3 . TRBV9 CASSVGLAGDLSTDTQYF TGTGCCAGCAGCGTGGGACTAGCGGGGGACTTGAGCACAGATACGCAGTATTTT
TRBD1 TRBJ1-5 . TRBV4-2 CASSQADRGNQPQHF TGTGCCAGCAGCCAAGCGGACAGGGGCAATCAGCCCCAGCATTTT
. TRBJ2-7 . TRBV4-1 CASSQGGSSYEQYF TGCGCCAGCAGCCAAGGGGGCTCCTCCTACGAGCAGTACTTC
. TRBJ2-7 . TRBV5-4 CASSLPSVPYEQYF TGTGCCAGCAGCCTGCCCAGTGTACCCTACGAGCAGTACTTC
. TRBJ1-3 . TRBV5-8 CASSLLQGVGGNTIYF TGTGCCAGCAGCTTGTTACAGGGTGTCGGAGGAAACACCATATATTTT
TRBD2 TRBJ2-7 . TRBV6-5 CASSYSTSPLTYEQYF TGTGCCAGCAGTTACTCGACTAGCCCACTTACTTACGAGCAGTACTTC
TRBD1 TRBJ1-2 . TRBV5-1 CASSLGDRQGYGYTF TGCGCCAGCAGCTTGGGGGATCGACAGGGGTATGGCTACACCTTC
TRBD2 TRBJ2-1 . TRBV14 CASSQETSGGLGEQFF TGTGCCAGCAGCCAAGAGACTAGCGGGGGGTTGGGTGAGCAGTTCTTC
TRBD1 TRBJ1-1 . TRBV7-9 CASSSTGAGAFF TGTGCCAGCAGCTCCACAGGGGCGGGAGCTTTCTTT
TRBD1 TRBJ2-2 . TRBV9 CASSETGGLGNTGELFF TGTGCCAGCAGCGAGACAGGGGGCTTGGGAAACACCGGGGAGCTGTTTTTT
. TRBJ2-7 . TRBV30 CAWSIGGAAYEQYF TGTGCCTGGAGTATAGGAGGAGCAGCCTACGAGCAGTACTTC
TRBD2 TRBJ2-7 . TRBV9 CASSLGTSDSSYEQYF TGTGCCAGCAGCCTTGGGACTAGCGATTCCTCCTACGAGCAGTACTTC
. TRBJ1-2 . TRBV19 CASSIQAGIDWYGYTF TGTGCCAGTAGTATTCAGGCAGGGATAGATTGGTATGGCTACACCTTC
. TRBJ2-1 . TRBV15 CATSRLEPRERSRNEQFF TGTGCCACCAGCAGACTTGAACCAAGGGAGCGGAGCCGGAATGAGCAGTTCTTC